The 29 T cell receptor beta chains in this list originate from one sample, sequenced in a study of OX40 agonist ivuxolimab in advanced cancers. Clones were read by immunoSEQ multiplex PCR, and TCRdb kept only the in-frame ones, dropping some. The data hold tens of thousands of clones, with roughly 80% observed a single time. Sample: CD4+ or CD8+ T cells sorted from blood, taken in a trial of the OX40 agonist ivuxolimab. Receptors originate from an adult with an advanced solid tumor such as melanoma, head and neck, liver or kidney cancer.

The CDR3 DNA is TGTGCCAGCAGCCCTGGACAGGGGGCGCAGGGCTACACCTTC. It is translated as CASSPGQGAQGYTF. The genes are TRBV7-2 and TRBJ1-2; 11 positions match TRBD1. Germline V lookup: CDR1 SGHTA, CDR2 FQGNSA. This CDR3 has 14 amino acids. V was clipped by 5 bases and J by 8 bases; unmatched bases: 7. Full variable domain (missing parts from reference TRBV7-2 and TRBJ1-2): GAGVSQSPSNKVTEKGKDVELRCDPISGHTALYWYRQSLGQGLEFLIYFQGNSAPDKSGLPSDRFSAERTGGSVSTLTIQRTQQEDSAVYLCASSPGQGAQGYTFGSGTRLTVV.

The chain links TRBV28 to TRBJ1-1; D might be TRBD1 (6 bases). V was clipped by 7 bases and J by 5 bases, with 14 bases between them. CDR3 length: 13 residues. Per the germline V gene, CDR1 is MDHEN and CDR2 is SYDVKM. This chain's CDR3 is CASIRGRETEAFF. In nucleotides, the CDR3 is TGTGCCAGCATCCGGGGGCGGGAAACTGAAGCTTTCTTT.

The chain has TRBV7-2 and TRBJ1-5, with 12 bases lining up with TRBD1. The CDR3 covers 15 residues. The V gene's germline CDR1 is SGHTA and CDR2 FQGNSA. V dropped 3 bases and J dropped 6; count of bases not matched to a gene: 3. The CDR3 sequence is CASSLGQGASQPQHF. The CDR3 DNA reads as TGTGCCAGCAGCTTGGGACAGGGGGCTAGTCAGCCCCAGCATTTT. Based on the CDR3 plus reference TRBV7-2 and TRBJ1-5, the full variable domain is GAGVSQSPSNKVTEKGKDVELRCDPISGHTALYWYRQSLGQGLEFLIYFQGNSAPDKSGLPSDRFSAERTGGSVSTLTIQRTQQEDSAVYLCASSLGQGASQPQHFGDGTRLSIL.

The chain recombines TRBV28 with TRBJ1-1; D is possibly TRBD1 (6 bases). Looked up from germline, CDR1 is MDHEN and CDR2 is SYDVKM. CDR3 size: 12 residues. V was trimmed by 4 bases and J by 6 bases, leaving 9 bases between them. The CDR3 loop reads CASSWRTAEAFF. CDR3 DNA sequence: TGTGCCAGCAGTTGGAGGACAGCTGAAGCTTTCTTT. The whole variable domain, remainder taken from reference TRBV28 and TRBJ1-1, is DVKVTQSSRYLVKRTGEKVFLECVQDMDHENMFWYRQDPGLGLRLIYFSYDVKMKEKGDIPEGYSVSREKKERFSLILESASTNQTSMYLCASSWRTAEAFFGQGTRLTVV.

The chain uses TRBV18 and TRBJ2-7; possibly TRBD2 for D (6 bases). The CDR3 extends over 16 amino acids. Germline V gene lookup returns CDR1 KGHSH and CDR2 LQKENI. V was trimmed by 4 bases and J by 0 bases, leaving 16 bases between them. CDR3 sequence reads: CASSQNPGGASYEQYF. Written as DNA, the CDR3 is TGTGCCAGCTCACAAAACCCCGGGGGTGCCTCCTACGAGCAGTACTTC.

The chain links TRBV4-3 to TRBJ2-5; TRBD2 might be the D (6 bases). Trimming removed 1 base at V and 4 bases at J, with 16 bases between. There are 16 residues in the CDR3. Germline values: CDR1 LGHNA, CDR2 YSLEER. DNA for the CDR3: TGCGCCAGCAGCCAAGCTGCTTCGGGGGAGAGAGAGACCCAGTACTTC. This codes for CASSQAASGERETQYF.

This chain joins TRBV21-1 and TRBJ2-2. TRBV21-1 is marked as a pseudogene. The CDR3 consists of 16 residues. CDR3 nucleotides: TGTGCCAGCAGCAAAGTAGAAGGCCCTATCACCGGGGAGCTGTTTTTT. As protein: CASSKVEGPITGELFF.

The V call is TRBV28, the J call TRBJ2-2; D is unresolved. V lost 3 bases, J lost 6 bases, and 5 bases lay in between. The CDR3 runs to 12 residues. CDR1 and CDR2 (germline): MDHEN, SYDVKM. CDR3 residues: CASSLYPGELFF. The CDR3, as DNA: TGTGCCAGCAGTTTGTATCCCGGGGAGCTGTTTTTT.

This clone was seen more than once but under ten times. V gene TRBV29-1 combines with J gene TRBJ2-7; 9 nucleotides align to TRBD1. CDR3 length: 13 residues. Germline CDR1 SQVTM, CDR2 ANQGSEA. Trimming at V came to 3 bases and at J to 5 bases, leaving 5 bases not matched to a gene. CDR3 nucleotide sequence: TGCAGCGTTGAGGGACAGGGTGTTAACGAGCAGTACTTC. Protein product: CSVEGQGVNEQYF.

The CDR3 sequence: CASSLRRRTGYNEQFF. The CDR3 bases are TGTGCCAGCAGCTTACGAAGGCGGACAGGCTACAATGAGCAGTTCTTC. V usage is TRBV7-2 and J usage is TRBJ2-1; 7 bases are a match to TRBD1. Germline assignment: CDR1 SGHTA and CDR2 FQGNSA. V lost 2 bases to trimming and J lost 3 bases; unmatched junction nucleotides: 7. This CDR3 spans 16 amino acids.

The chain recombines TRBV15 with TRBJ1-4; possible D gene TRBD1, 5 bases. V lost 4 bases, J lost 7 bases, and 10 bases lay in between. The CDR3 length is 13 residues. CDR1 and CDR2 (germline): LNHNV, YYDKDF (reference sequence). The chain's CDR3 is CATSTGTSEKLFF. DNA for the CDR3: TGTGCCACCAGCACCGGGACGAGTGAAAAACTGTTTTTT.

This clone has a handful of counts. J is TRBJ2-3 and V is TRBV11-2; D is uncertain. Trimming took 2 bases from V and 4 from J, leaving 7 bases between them. Germline-derived CDR1 and CDR2 are SGHAT and FQNNGV. This CDR3 is built from 13 residues. The CDR3 region is CASSLMPADTQYF. For the CDR3, the DNA is TGTGCCAGCAGCTTAATGCCGGCAGATACGCAGTATTTT.

In this sample, this clone turned up once. This chain uses TRBV7-2 with TRBJ1-6; 9 nucleotides agree with TRBD1. The trim removed 5 bases at V and 10 bases at J, leaving 6 bases unmatched. Germline loops: CDR1 SGHTA, CDR2 FQGNSA. CDR3 length: 14 amino acids. CDR3 sequence (DNA): TGTGCCAGCAGCCCGGGACAGGGCTACTCACCCCTCCACTTT. Encoded protein: CASSPGQGYSPLHF.

The rearrangement joins TRBV15 to TRBJ1-3; a weak D match, TRBD1 (5 bases). Germline V lookup: CDR1 LNHNV, CDR2 YYDKDF (reference sequence). The V end lost 0 bases, the J end lost 0 bases, and 12 bases lay between the germline ends. The CDR3 spans 17 residues. CDR3 sequence: CATSRDRAGLSGNTIYF. DNA for the CDR3: TGTGCCACCAGCAGAGATCGGGCGGGGCTCTCTGGAAACACCATATATTTT.

This chain links TRBV15 with TRBJ2-7; D is unresolved. The V gene's germline CDR1 is LNHNV and CDR2 YYDKDF (reference sequence). V lost 2 bases to trimming and J lost 4 bases, with 15 bases between them. This CDR3 region has 15 residues. CDR3 region: CATSRPRGKVYEQYF. The CDR3, as DNA: TGTGCCACCAGCAGACCCCGAGGAAAGGTTTACGAGCAGTACTTC.

The count of this clone is one. The chain employs TRBV10-3 and TRBJ1-5; D ambiguous. The V gene lost 4 bases and the J gene lost 7 bases, with 11 bases spanning the gap. Looked up from germline, CDR1 is ENHRY and CDR2 is SYGVKD. The CDR3 has 13 amino acids. The CDR3 sequence is CAISVQTGQPQHF. In DNA, the CDR3 is TGTGCCATCAGTGTACAGACCGGCCAGCCCCAGCATTTT.

This chain connects TRBV4-3 to TRBJ2-4, with D unclear. Germline CDR1 LGHNA, CDR2 YSLEER. V lost 4 bases to trimming and J lost 0 bases, with 7 bases between them. CDR3 length equals 14 residues. The CDR3 sequence: CASSRDLAKNIQYF. The CDR3 DNA sequence: TGCGCCAGCAGCCGAGACCTAGCCAAAAACATTCAGTACTTC.

The rearrangement links TRBV6-5 to TRBJ2-7; no clear D. This CDR3 is built from 14 residues. The germline V gene has CDR1 MNHEY and CDR2 SVGAGI. Trimming left V 2 bases short and J 6 bases short, with 14 bases between. CDR3 region: CASSYKGYLGEQYF. CDR3 coding DNA: TGTGCCAGCAGTTACAAAGGCTACCTCGGCGAGCAGTACTTC.

The J gene is TRBJ2-5, the V gene TRBV6-5, with 7 bases that match TRBD1. V shed 4 bases and J 5 bases; nucleotides not matched to a gene: 10. The CDR3 totals 15 residues. Germline CDR1 and CDR2: MNHEY and SVGAGI. The CDR3, as DNA: TGTGCCAGCAGTTCAAGACAGGGTGGTAGGGAGACCCAGTACTTC. Translation: CASSSRQGGRETQYF.

The chain recombines TRBV21-1 with TRBJ2-5; the table's D call, TRBD2, has no DNA check behind it. TRBV21-1 counts as a pseudogene. The length of the CDR3 is 24 residues. The CDR3: CASSFQRLAGGKKPKGEMGQTQYF. As DNA, the CDR3 is TGTGCCAGCAGCTTCCAACGACTAGCGGGAGGAAAAAAGCCGAAAGGGGAAATGGGACAGACCCAGTACTTC.

The chain couples TRBV11-2 to TRBJ2-2; 7 nucleotides match TRBD2. Looked up from germline, CDR1 is SGHAT and CDR2 is FQNNGV. The CDR3 is 15 residues long. Unmatched junction bases numbered 9, after V lost 5 bases and J lost 6 bases. Here the CDR3 DNA reads TGTGCCAGCAGCGTCGGGGGGAGGGCCGCCGGGGAGCTGTTTTTT. This gives the protein CASSVGGRAAGELFF.

CDR3 in amino acids: CASSLPETQYF. The CDR3 nucleotides read TGTGCCAGCAGCTTACCGGAGACCCAGTACTTC. The rearrangement uses TRBV7-8 and TRBJ2-5; D is ambiguous. The CDR3 has 11 amino acids. Deletions cut 2 bases from V and 5 bases from J, with 3 bases between. CDR1 SGHVS and CDR2 FQNEAQ come from the germline V gene.

V is TRBV6-5 and J is TRBJ1-1, with 8 bases matching TRBD1. The CDR3 consists of 15 residues. With 6 bases clipped from V and 1 base from J, the junction kept 7 bases outside the gene matches. Germline V gene sequence: CDR1 MNHEY, CDR2 SVGAGI. This CDR3 is CASRFDRGQNTEAFF. DNA for the CDR3: TGTGCCAGCAGGTTCGACAGGGGACAGAACACTGAAGCTTTCTTT.

This chain links TRBV19 with TRBJ2-2, with 10 bases fitting TRBD1. CDR1 LNHDA and CDR2 SQIVND come from the germline V gene (reference sequence). V trimming: 5 bases; J trimming: 7 bases; junction bases outside the gene matches: 7. CDR3 length equals 15 residues. As DNA, the CDR3 is TGTGCCAGTAGTGAGACAGGGGGCGCAAACGGGGAGCTGTTTTTT. Its translation is CASSETGGANGELFF.

This clone was counted between two and nine times. The CDR3: CASSLVGNQPQHF. CDR3 bases: TGTGCCAGCAGTTTGGTGGGCAATCAGCCCCAGCATTTT. This chain uses TRBV28 with TRBJ1-5, with D unresolved. The V end lost 3 bases, the J end lost 2 bases, and 5 bases lay between the germline ends. The CDR3 is 13 amino acids. Germline assignment: CDR1 MDHEN and CDR2 SYDVKM.

V is TRBV11-3 and J is TRBJ2-4, with D uncertain. V was clipped by 5 bases and J by 3 bases, with 8 bases between them. In germline, CDR1 is SGHNT, CDR2 YENEEA. This CDR3 is built from 13 residues. This CDR3 is CASSIDHKNIQYF. The CDR3 DNA reads TGTGCCAGCAGCATCGACCACAAAAACATTCAGTACTTC.

This chain connects TRBV10-3 to TRBJ2-3; no clear D. CDR3 length: 15 residues. Germline V gene lookup returns CDR1 ENHRY and CDR2 SYGVKD. Trimming removed 0 bases at V and 6 bases at J, with 13 bases between. CDR3: CAISESMGSRDTQYF. CDR3 coding DNA: TGTGCCATCAGTGAGTCGATGGGGTCCCGTGATACGCAGTATTTT.

The rearrangement joins TRBV11-1 to TRBJ2-7; 9 bases map to TRBD1. This CDR3 has 15 amino acids. Germline V gene lookup returns CDR1 SGHAT and CDR2 FQDESV (reference sequence). Trimming cost V 5 bases and J 1 base; bases outside gene matches: 6. DNA for the CDR3: TGTGCCAGCAGCCCCCGGGACAGGGCTTCCTACGAGCAGTACTTC. It specifies CASSPRDRASYEQYF. Using reference TRBV11-1 and TRBJ2-7 for the parts outside the CDR3, the full variable domain is EAEVAQSPRYKITEKSQAVAFWCDPISGHATLYWYRQILGQGPELLVQFQDESVVDDSQLPKDRFSAERLKGVDSTLKIQPAELGDSAMYLCASSPRDRASYEQYFGPGTRLTVT.

This clone was detected only once. The chain is built from TRBV11-2 and TRBJ2-7, with a weak D call TRBD1 (6 bases). CDR3 length equals 14 residues. Trimming stripped 5 bases from V and 6 bases from J, with 17 bases between. Germline V gene data show CDR1 as SGHAT and CDR2 as FQNNGV. CDR3: CASSQVDRVSEQYF. The CDR3 DNA sequence: TGTGCCAGCAGCCAGGTGGACAGAGTAAGCGAGCAGTACTTC.